Listed below are T cell receptor beta chains from one sample, sequenced in a study of blood T cell repertoires in COVID-19. Only in-frame clones appear in the TCRdb table, and some are missing; sequencing was by immunoSEQ multiplex PCR. The table has 200,000 to 250,000 clones, over 70% seen once. The source material was PBMCs or T cells enriched from blood (not recorded which). The receptors were sampled from a woman aged 30 to 39 who had been exposed to COVID-19. Each CDR3 is given with its conserved first and last residue.

CAGNREGLREQYF	TRBV30	TRBJ2-7
CASSLGRTDEQYF	TRBV11-2	TRBJ2-7
CASSQGIIAGVHEQYF	TRBV3-1/TRBV3-2	TRBJ2-7
CASKRLAGGVYNEQFF	TRBV2	TRBJ2-1
CASSHTGGTEAFF	TRBV3-1/TRBV3-2	TRBJ1-1
CASSHTGQGAFDPLSGNTIYF	TRBV7-3	TRBJ1-3
CASSLDMDQPQHF	TRBV5-4	TRBJ1-5
CASRSGGETQYF	TRBV2	TRBJ2-5
CAISGVTSGNRIGETQYF	TRBV10-3	TRBJ2-5
CASSYSVYGDSTPYF	TRBV6-5	TRBJ2-5
CASSIGGSNSPLHF	TRBV19	TRBJ1-6
CASSLWGQGNTEAFF	TRBV11-1	TRBJ1-1
CASRRGGSYNEQFF	TRBV13	TRBJ2-1
CSARKLYEQFF	TRBV20-1	TRBJ2-1
CASSPGSGFTEAFF	TRBV16	TRBJ1-1
CASSPPLRTEAFF	TRBV18	TRBJ1-1
CASSRRGRIYGYTF	TRBV19	TRBJ1-2
CASSKHTGGDTEAFF	TRBV6-5	TRBJ1-1
CASSPNRANYGYTF	TRBV5-1	TRBJ1-2
CASYRLGESTGELFF	TRBV2	TRBJ2-2
CASSPSASRAGNTIYF	TRBV18	TRBJ1-3
CASSLNRGHNSPLHF	TRBV5-1	TRBJ1-6
CASSSDTGRQETQYF	TRBV7-2	TRBJ2-5
CASSGGQSSGNTIYF	TRBV9	TRBJ1-3
CASSRTGHYGYTF	TRBV7-9	TRBJ1-2
CASSFATTGGRPEAFF	TRBV11-3	TRBJ1-1
CASSPNLWDRGRKEQYF	TRBV18	TRBJ2-7
CASSLVGGRDYNEQFF	TRBV7-6	TRBJ2-1
CASSQERVEGRYEQYF	TRBV4-1	TRBJ2-7
CASSGGGAEAFF	TRBV2	TRBJ1-1
CASSLGQGAWGYTF	TRBV5-1	TRBJ1-2
CASSLEPRNTEAFF	TRBV5-4	TRBJ1-1
CASSPVLKREVQEQFF	TRBV4-2	TRBJ2-1
CASSLRRVNTEAFF	TRBV5-4	TRBJ1-1
CASSQAGSTYEQYF	TRBV3-1/TRBV3-2	TRBJ2-7
CASSYSGGLQETQYF	TRBV6-5	TRBJ2-5
CASSTPGGGQLFF	TRBV6-5	TRBJ1-4
CASSEPRGNIQYF	TRBV5-1	TRBJ2-4
CASSQTSGRAVGYEQYF	TRBV4-1	TRBJ2-7
CASSLARDRASAFF	TRBV7-9	TRBJ1-1
CATRNSGAGETQYF	TRBV19	TRBJ2-5
CASSLRQVKNEKLFF	TRBV7-9	TRBJ1-4
CASSISPISYNEQFF	TRBV19	TRBJ2-1
CASSLGPQEDSPLHF	TRBV5-1	TRBJ1-6
CASSFTSGTIIQYF	TRBV7-2	TRBJ2-4
CASSPGTGVYEQYF	TRBV2	TRBJ2-7
CASSSSGGRAFF	TRBV5-5	TRBJ1-1
CASSTIDATNEKLFF	TRBV19	TRBJ1-4
CASSPNPQDEKLFF	TRBV4-1	TRBJ1-4
CATSDPRGYTF	TRBV24-1	TRBJ1-2
CASREDLYEQYF	TRBV6-5	TRBJ2-7
CASSPGTSRYYEQYF	TRBV9	TRBJ2-7
CAIGLTGDSNQPQHF	TRBV10-3	TRBJ1-5
CASSQDPGSYEQYF	TRBV4-1	TRBJ2-7
CASSPRGRGRSPLHF	TRBV5-1	TRBJ1-6
CASSLLSRGNQPQHF	TRBV7-2	TRBJ1-5